The 17 T cell receptor beta chains reported below all come from one sample, sequenced in a study of regulatory T cells in long-lasting Graves disease. The authors built TCR beta libraries using iRepertoire HTBI primers and Arm-PCR of CDR3 regions. TCRdb re-called the multiplex PCR reads through MiXCR, storing one row per CDR3 protein. The sample carries about half a million distinct CDR3 sequences, roughly 22% recorded once. Time point in this sample: persistent/refractory GD, antithyroid drugs over 5 years with positive TRAb. Extracted PBMC RNA gave rise to the TCR library. Sequencing used peripheral blood mononuclear cells (PBMCs), obtained when the disease was refractory, from a patient treated with antithyroid drugs. These receptors all stem from a female donor with Graves disease.

This rearrangement joins TRBV5-1 to TRBJ1-6; TRBD1 matches at 10 bases. Germline lookup yields CDR1 SGHRS and CDR2 YFSETQ. Unmatched junction bases numbered 10, after V lost 3 bases and J lost 10 bases. The CDR3 spans 16 residues. CDR3 protein: CASSSETGGKGSPLHF. CDR3 sequence (DNA): TGCGCCAGCAGCTCCGAGACAGGGGGCAAAGGATCACCCCTCCACTTT.

The sample holds many counts of this clonotype. The chain employs TRBV7-2 and TRBJ1-4; no clear D gene. Germline loops: CDR1 SGHTA, CDR2 FQGNSA. The CDR3 extends over 14 amino acids. V was clipped by 3 bases and J by 2 bases, with 7 bases between them. The CDR3 DNA sequence: TGTGCCAGCAGCTTGGGAACGACTAATGAAAAACTGTTTTTT. Translating gives CASSLGTTNEKLFF.

This clonotype was observed at least ten times. The chain has TRBV2 and TRBJ2-2, with 9 bases identical to TRBD2. Germline V lookup: CDR1 SNHLY, CDR2 FYNNEI. Trimming at V came to 5 bases and at J to 7 bases, leaving 11 bases not matched to a gene. The CDR3 runs 16 residues. The CDR3 DNA reads TGTGCCAGCAGTATAACAGCGGGAGGTGTTTACGGGGAGCTGTTTTTT. Translated, it gives CASSITAGGVYGELFF. Complete variable domain (other parts from reference TRBV2 and TRBJ2-2): EPEVTQTPSHQVTQMGQEVILRCVPISNHLYFYWYRQILGQKVEFLVSFYNNEISEKSEIFDDQFSVERPDGSNFTLKIRSTKLEDSAMYFCASSITAGGVYGELFFGEGSRLTVL.

Details on this clonotype: This likely came from a read error, as a far larger clone is one base away. The chain employs TRBV6-2 or TRBV6-3 and TRBJ1-2; D perhaps matches TRBD1 (6 bases). Germline V CDR1 and CDR2: MNHEY, SVGEGT. This CDR3 spans 13 amino acids. This CDR3 reads CASTMTGPYGYAF. The DNA for the CDR3 is TGTGCCAGCACCATGACAGGACCCTATGGCTACGCCTTC.

This clonotype was recorded a few times. The chain joins TRBV11-3 to TRBJ2-1; D remains unclear. Germline values: CDR1 SGHNT, CDR2 YENEEA. CDR3 length: 16 amino acids. Trimming pared 0 bases from V and 0 bases from J, leaving 9 bases between. CDR3 bases: TGTGCCAGCAGCTTAGACGGTCCTAACTCCTACAATGAGCAGTTCTTC. Its protein product is CASSLDGPNSYNEQFF.

The chain links TRBV24-1 to TRBJ2-7, with a weak D call TRBD2 (5 bases). The V gene lost 6 bases and the J gene lost 3 bases, with 8 bases spanning the gap. Germline loops: CDR1 KGHDR, CDR2 SFDVKD. This CDR3 spans 12 amino acids. The CDR3 loop reads CATSRAGYEQYF. CDR3 DNA: TGTGCCACCAGTAGGGCGGGCTACGAGCAGTACTTC.

As DNA, the CDR3 is TGCAGTGCCTCAGGGGGGCCATTTCGGAACAATCAGCCCCAGCATTTT. It yields the protein CSASGGPFRNNQPQHF. The J gene is TRBJ1-5, the V gene TRBV20-1, with 7 bases identical to TRBD1. Germline V CDR1 and CDR2: DFQATT, SNEGSKA (reference sequence). The CDR3 length is 16 residues. With 6 bases clipped from V and 3 bases from J, the junction kept 14 bases outside the gene matches.

The table lists this clonotype with a few counts. The chain is built from TRBV30 and TRBJ2-6; the match to TRBD1 covers 8 bases. This CDR3 comprises 14 residues. Germline values: CDR1 GTSNPN, CDR2 SVGIG (reference sequence). Losses at the gene ends were 7 bases for V and 4 bases for J; bases not matched to a gene: 6. CDR3 protein: CASHRGTGANVLTF. The CDR3 bases are TGTGCCTCCCACAGGGGGACCGGGGCCAACGTCCTGACTTTC. The entire variable domain, with the rest obtained from reference TRBV30 and TRBJ2-6, is as follows: SQTIHQWPATLVQPVGSPLSLECTVEGTSNPNLYWYRQAAGRGLQLLFYSVGIGQISSEVPQNLSASRPQDRQFILSSKKLLLSDSGFYLCASHRGTGANVLTFGAGSRLTVL.

The table lists this clonotype with many counts. The V gene is TRBV11-2, the J gene TRBJ1-2, with TRBD1 as a possible D gene (6 bases). This CDR3 contains 14 residues. Deletions cut 5 bases from V and 6 bases from J, with 16 bases between. CDR1 is SGHAT, CDR2 FQNNGV, per germline. The DNA for the CDR3 is TGTGCCAGCAGCCAAGTTCAGGGGTTGGATGGCTACACCTTC. Protein: CASSQVQGLDGYTF.

This clonotype appeared many times. J is TRBJ2-2 and V is TRBV12-3 or TRBV12-4; unclear D gene. V dropped 6 bases and J dropped 8 bases, with 13 bases sitting between them. This CDR3 has 13 residues. The CDR3, as DNA: TGTGCCAGCAGGTACTTTGAAGCTGGGGAGCTGTTTTTT. This codes for CASRYFEAGELFF.

This clonotype has a count of ten or more. CDR3 residues: CASSSRAEAGDEQYF. For the CDR3, the DNA is TGTGCCAGCAGCTCCCGGGCTGAAGCAGGCGACGAGCAGTACTTC. The rearrangement uses TRBV7-9 and TRBJ2-7; D is uncertain. V shed 4 bases and J shed 5 bases, with 18 bases lying between them. Germline CDR1 is SEHNR and CDR2 is FQNEAQ (reference sequence). This CDR3 has 15 residues.

The CDR3 coding sequence is TGTGCCAGCAGTTTAACCCTGGGACGGGGGCAGTATGGCTACACCTTC. It is translated as CASSLTLGRGQYGYTF. J is TRBJ1-2 and V is TRBV12-3 or TRBV12-4; perhaps TRBD1 as D (6 bases). V was clipped by 2 bases and J by 5 bases, with 18 bases between them. This CDR3 is 16 amino acids long.

This clonotype was recorded a few times. The gene calls are TRBV6-5 and TRBJ1-5; D is possibly TRBD1 (5 bases). Trimming cost V 0 bases and J 1 base, with 10 bases left between them. The germline gives CDR1 MNHEY, CDR2 SVGAGI. This CDR3 is built from 16 residues. Written as DNA, the CDR3 is TGTGCCAGCAGTTACTCTGGGCAGGGAAGCAATCAGCCCCAGCATTTT. Encoded protein: CASSYSGQGSNQPQHF.

The gene calls are TRBV7-9 and TRBJ1-2; D remains ambiguous. The V end lost 1 base, the J end lost 2 bases, and 14 bases lay between the germline ends. The CDR3 has 16 residues. Germline values: CDR1 SEHNR, CDR2 FQNEAQ (reference sequence). CDR3 DNA sequence: TGTGCCAGCAGCTTAGGAAGTGTCTCGAAGAACTATGGCTACACCTTC. Protein: CASSLGSVSKNYGYTF. Based on the CDR3 plus reference TRBV7-9 and TRBJ1-2, the full variable domain is DTGVSQNPRHKITKRGQNVTFRCDPISEHNRLYWYRQTLGQGPEFLTYFQNEAQLEKSRLLSDRFSAERPKGSFSTLEIQRTEQGDSAMYLCASSLGSVSKNYGYTFGSGTRLTVV.

The chain combines TRBV30 with TRBJ1-1; tentative D call: TRBD1 (5 bases). V was clipped by 0 bases and J by 5 bases, with 10 bases between them. CDR1 and CDR2 (germline): GTSNPN, SVGIG (reference sequence). The CDR3 runs 13 residues. The CDR3 DNA follows: TGTGCCTGGAGTGTACTGGCAGGGACTGAAGCTTTCTTT. It yields the protein CAWSVLAGTEAFF.

The CDR3 DNA reads as TGCAGTGCTAGCGGGCTCGGCGAGCAGTACTTC. Translating it yields CSASGLGEQYF. The V call is TRBV20-1, the J call TRBJ2-7; no clear D. This CDR3 contains 11 residues. CDR1 is DFQATT and CDR2 is SNEGSKA in the germline V gene (reference sequence). Trimming took 3 bases from V and 6 from J, leaving 9 bases between them.

This clonotype was found a few times. V usage is TRBV30 and J usage is TRBJ2-7, with D tentatively TRBD1 or TRBD2 (6 bases each). Germline V gene lookup returns CDR1 GTSNPN and CDR2 SVGIG (reference sequence). V lost 1 base and J 5 bases, leaving 12 bases between the germline ends. There are 13 residues in the CDR3. Here the CDR3 reads CAWSGGAGHEQYF. CDR3 in DNA: TGTGCCTGGAGTGGGGGGGCGGGCCACGAGCAGTACTTC.